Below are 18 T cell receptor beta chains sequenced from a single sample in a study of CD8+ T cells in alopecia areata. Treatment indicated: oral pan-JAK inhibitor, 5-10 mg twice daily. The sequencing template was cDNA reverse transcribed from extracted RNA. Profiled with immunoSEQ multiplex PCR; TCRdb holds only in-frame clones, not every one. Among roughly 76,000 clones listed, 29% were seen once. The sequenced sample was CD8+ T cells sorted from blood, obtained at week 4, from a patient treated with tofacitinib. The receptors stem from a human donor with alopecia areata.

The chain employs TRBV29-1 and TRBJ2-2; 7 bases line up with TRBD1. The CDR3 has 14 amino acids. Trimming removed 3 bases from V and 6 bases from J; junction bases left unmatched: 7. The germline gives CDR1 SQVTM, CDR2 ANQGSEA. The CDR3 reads CSVEFPGGPGELFF. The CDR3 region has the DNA TGCAGCGTTGAGTTCCCAGGGGGTCCCGGGGAGCTGTTTTTT.

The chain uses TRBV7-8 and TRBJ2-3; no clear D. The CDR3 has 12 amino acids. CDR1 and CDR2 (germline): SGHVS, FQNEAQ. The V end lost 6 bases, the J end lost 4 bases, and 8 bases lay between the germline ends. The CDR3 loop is CASSPSPDTQYF. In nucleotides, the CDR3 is TGTGCCAGCAGTCCCAGCCCAGATACGCAGTATTTT.

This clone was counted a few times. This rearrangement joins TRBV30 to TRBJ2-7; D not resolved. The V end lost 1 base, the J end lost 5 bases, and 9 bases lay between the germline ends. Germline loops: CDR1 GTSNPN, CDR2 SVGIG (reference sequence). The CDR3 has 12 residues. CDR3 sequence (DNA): TGTGCCTGGAGTGAACAGTTCGACGAGCAGTACTTC. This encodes CAWSEQFDEQYF.

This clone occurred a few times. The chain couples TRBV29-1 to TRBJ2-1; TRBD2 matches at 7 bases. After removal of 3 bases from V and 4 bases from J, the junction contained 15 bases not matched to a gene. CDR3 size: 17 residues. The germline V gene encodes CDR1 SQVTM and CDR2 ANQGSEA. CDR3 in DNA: TGCAGCGTTGAGAGGGGAGGGAGCAAGGGTCCATACAATGAGCAGTTCTTC. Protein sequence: CSVERGGSKGPYNEQFF.

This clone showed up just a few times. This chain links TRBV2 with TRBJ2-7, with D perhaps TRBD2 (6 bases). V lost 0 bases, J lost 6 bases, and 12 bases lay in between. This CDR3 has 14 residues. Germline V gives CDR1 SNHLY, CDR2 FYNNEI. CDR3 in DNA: TGTGCCAGCAGTGAAGCGCCACGTAGCGGCGAGCAGTACTTC. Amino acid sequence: CASSEAPRSGEQYF.

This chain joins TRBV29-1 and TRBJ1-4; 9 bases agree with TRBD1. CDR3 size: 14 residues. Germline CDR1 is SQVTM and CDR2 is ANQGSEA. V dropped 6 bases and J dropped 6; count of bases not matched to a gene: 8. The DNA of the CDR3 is TGCAGCGTCTCGACCCGGGACAGGGATGAAAAACTGTTTTTT. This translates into CSVSTRDRDEKLFF.

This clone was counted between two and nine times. CDR3 nucleotides: TGCGCCAGCAGCCAAGATAGAGGCGGGCTGGCAGATACGCAGTATTTT. Amino acid sequence: CASSQDRGGLADTQYF. The chain employs TRBV4-1 and TRBJ2-3; the D gene is possibly TRBD2 (5 bases). CDR1 is MGHRA and CDR2 is YSYEKL in the germline V gene. V shed 0 bases and J shed 4 bases, with 14 bases lying between them. This CDR3 spans 16 amino acids.

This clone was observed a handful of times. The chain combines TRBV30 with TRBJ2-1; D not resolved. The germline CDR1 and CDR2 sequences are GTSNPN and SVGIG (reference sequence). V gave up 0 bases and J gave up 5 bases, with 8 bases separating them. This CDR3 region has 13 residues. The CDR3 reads CAWSVLIDNEQFF. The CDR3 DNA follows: TGTGCCTGGAGTGTACTAATTGACAATGAGCAGTTCTTC.

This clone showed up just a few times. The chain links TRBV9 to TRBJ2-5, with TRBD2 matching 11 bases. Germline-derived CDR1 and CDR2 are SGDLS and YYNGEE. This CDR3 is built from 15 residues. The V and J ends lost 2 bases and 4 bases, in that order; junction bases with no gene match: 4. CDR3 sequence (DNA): TGTGCCAGCAGCGTTATAGCGGGAGGGGCAGAGACCCAGTACTTC. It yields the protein CASSVIAGGAETQYF.

DNA of the CDR3: TGTGCCAGCAGTTACTCGACGGGTTCAGATACGCAGTATTTT. Its protein product is CASSYSTGSDTQYF. The chain links TRBV6-5 to TRBJ2-3; D is ambiguous. V lost 0 bases and J 4 bases, leaving 8 bases between the germline ends. The CDR3 consists of 14 residues. The germline CDR1 and CDR2 sequences are MNHEY and SVGAGI.

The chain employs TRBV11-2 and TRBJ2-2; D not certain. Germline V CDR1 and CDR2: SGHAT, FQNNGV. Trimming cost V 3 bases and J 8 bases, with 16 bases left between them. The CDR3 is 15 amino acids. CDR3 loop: CASSFVLSVGGELFF. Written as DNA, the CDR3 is TGTGCCAGCAGCTTCGTCTTAAGCGTCGGTGGGGAGCTGTTTTTT.

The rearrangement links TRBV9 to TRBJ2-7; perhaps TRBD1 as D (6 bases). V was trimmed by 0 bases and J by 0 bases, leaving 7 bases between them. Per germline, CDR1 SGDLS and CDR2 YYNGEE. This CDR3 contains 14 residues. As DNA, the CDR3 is TGTGCCAGCAGCGTAGGACAGGCCTCCTACGAGCAGTACTTC. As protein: CASSVGQASYEQYF.

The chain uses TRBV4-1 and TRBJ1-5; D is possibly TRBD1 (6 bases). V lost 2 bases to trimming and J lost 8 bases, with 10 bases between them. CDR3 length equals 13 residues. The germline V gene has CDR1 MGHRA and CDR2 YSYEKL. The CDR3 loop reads CASSQRDKEPQHF. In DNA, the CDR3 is TGCGCCAGCAGCCAAAGGGACAAGGAGCCCCAGCATTTT.

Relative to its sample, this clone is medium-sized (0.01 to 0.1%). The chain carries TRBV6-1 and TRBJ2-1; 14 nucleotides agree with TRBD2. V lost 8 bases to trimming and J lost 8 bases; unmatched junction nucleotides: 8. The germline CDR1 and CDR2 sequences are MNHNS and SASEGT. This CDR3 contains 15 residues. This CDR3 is CASEGLAGVGYEQFF. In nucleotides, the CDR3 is TGTGCCAGCGAGGGACTAGCGGGAGTGGGCTATGAGCAGTTCTTC.

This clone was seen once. The CDR3 nucleotides are TGTGCCAGCAACCCGACAGGACAAGAGACCCAGTACTTC. Its translation: CASNPTGQETQYF. This chain uses TRBV5-6 with TRBJ2-5; possible D gene TRBD1, 6 bases. Per germline, CDR1 SGHDT and CDR2 YYEEEE. Trimming cost V 6 bases and J 2 bases, with 11 bases left between them. This CDR3 has 13 residues.

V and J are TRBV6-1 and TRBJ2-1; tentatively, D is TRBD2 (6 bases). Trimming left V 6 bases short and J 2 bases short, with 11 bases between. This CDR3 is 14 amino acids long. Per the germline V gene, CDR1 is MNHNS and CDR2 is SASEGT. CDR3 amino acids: CASRPGLPYNEQFF. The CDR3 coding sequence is TGTGCCAGCAGGCCGGGACTTCCCTACAATGAGCAGTTCTTC.

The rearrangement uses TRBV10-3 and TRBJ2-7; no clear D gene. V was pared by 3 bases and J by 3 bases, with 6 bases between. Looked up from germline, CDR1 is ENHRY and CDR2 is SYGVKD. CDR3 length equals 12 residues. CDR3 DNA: TGTGCCATCAGTGATAGCCTCTACGAGCAGTACTTC. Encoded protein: CAISDSLYEQYF.

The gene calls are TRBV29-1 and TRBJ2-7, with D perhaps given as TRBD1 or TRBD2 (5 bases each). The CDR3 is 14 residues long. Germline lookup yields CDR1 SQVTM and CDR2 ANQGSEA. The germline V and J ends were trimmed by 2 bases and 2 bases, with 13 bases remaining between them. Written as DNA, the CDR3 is TGCAGCGTTGAACTCCGGGACGGACCCTACGAGCAGTACTTC. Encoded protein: CSVELRDGPYEQYF.